The sequence of this T cell receptor (beta chain) was determined in a study of immune evolution from preneoplasia to lung adenocarcinoma. Using immunoSEQ multiplex PCR, the repertoire was profiled, and TCRdb retains in-frame clones only, with some absent. The sample has about 41,000 clones; 65% to 80% are singletons. With respect to this clone: Its antigen remains unidentified.

Study-level findings and limits: Later-stage lesions appeared to have more T cells, more diversity, less clonality.

Trimming stripped 2 bases from V and 2 bases from J, with 11 bases between. Per the germline V gene, CDR1 is SGHRS and CDR2 is YFSETQ. This CDR3 comprises 14 residues. Input material: FFPE invasive lung adenocarcinoma tissue. V is TRBV5-1 and J is TRBJ2-7, with D tentatively TRBD1 (6 bases). The sequence came from a person between 55 and 70 years old with lung adenocarcinoma. CDR3 residues: CASSFSGQTYEQYF. CDR3 DNA: TGCGCCAGCAGCTTTTCGGGACAAACCTACGAGCAGTACTTC.